This T cell receptor beta chain was documented in a study of T cell responses to AZD1222 COVID-19 vaccine (dated by TCRdb to the early 2020s). For the wider study: A total of just over 230 trial participants underwent TCR sequencing, of whom around 200 received two doses of AZD1222 and some 25 received two doses of the MenACWY control vaccine. Trial participants were enrolled by age into subgroups of 18-55, 56-69 and 70-plus years, and about 150, 27 and 61 TCR-sequenced participants, respectively, were included in these subgroups. The research as a whole found: Reportedly, close to half of the unique spike-specific TCRs recognized epitopes lying outside the regions that are mutated in the B.1.351 and B.1.1.7 variants. A significant rise in spike-specific TCR breadth and depth was observed after two AZD1222 doses relative to day 0 and relative to MenACWY recipients. CD4 TCRs associated with the vaccine covered the entire spike protein, and the dominant responses were in regions 160-218 and 743-854. The 56-69-year group was small, and its depth increase did not reach significance, likely because of low power. Most participants were white British and females outnumbered males, and the authors suggested that clonal diversity may have been underestimated. Conclusions about previously exposed vaccinees are limited, since just 5 or 6 AZD1222 recipients were seropositive for SARS-CoV-2 at baseline. Because no day 14 peak-response samples were available, the repertoires could be characterized only after the peak T cell response.

The CDR3 regions of human TCRbeta chains were analyzed by immunosequencing. In the source study's methods: TCRs in the repertoires were compared against a reference library of SARS-CoV-2-specific TCRs that had been generated with the MIRA antigen-specificity platform. Breadth was defined as the fraction of unique TCRs that were SARS-CoV-2-associated. Depth was defined as the fraction of total T cells that were SARS-CoV-2-associated. Using the MIRA data, each spike-specific TCR was mapped to the spike region that the TCR reacts to and placed in a CD4 or CD8 class. Log10-transformed breadth and depth values were compared by one-way ANOVA with Sidak's multiple comparisons tests. In TCRdb, the immuneACCESS table is reduced to in-frame sequences with V and J assigned. These tables do not hold every clone; where another copy was compared, an unresolved V gene accounts for under half, and the others remain unexplained. That table supplies the V and J calls and clone size; D and trimming were determined from the DNA. The sample data list around 160,000 clones, and around 92% of these were observed just once. The ten largest clones capture around 1% of the sample.

The CDR3 runs 14 amino acids, cysteine and phenylalanine included. CDR3 DNA is the only sequence kept; it has 42 bases, read in frame from the first base. The germline V gene encodes CDR1 SGHRS and CDR2 YFSETQ. V lost 5 bases and J lost 7 bases, and the count of bases not matched to a germline gene is 9. In the paper's terms, the time point label means: about 28 days (+/-7) after the second vaccine dose. AZD1222 recipients given second doses at about 4 weeks or at about 12 weeks were pooled, since spike-specific TCR depth and breadth were not found to differ between the two schedules. Vaccinee samples came from UK trials COV001 and COV002, including a single-blind randomized controlled phase 2/3 trial of AZD1222 (ChAdOx1 nCoV-19) in healthy adults. For TCRbeta chain sequencing, PBMC samples were collected from trial participants at day 0 and at day 28 after the second dose. This clone was seen only a few times. Its antigen remains unidentified. Per-base quality was not reported, and no clone a single base away is much larger than it.

This sequence originates from an adult who received the AZD1222 COVID-19 vaccine. Sequenced material: peripheral blood, taken 28 days after the second AZD1222 dose. The receptor chain draws on TRBV5-1 and TRBJ1-1; 9 of the junction bases match TRBD1. At the DNA level, the sequence is TGCGCCAGCAGGACACAGGGGGCGAGGGGTGAAGCTTTCTTT. The resulting protein is CASRTQGARGEAFF.